The present TCR beta chain was sequenced within a study of blood T cell repertoires in COVID-19. On the study more broadly: Specimens from acute and convalescent COVID-19 originated in the United States, Italy and Spain. From T cells, B-cell-depleted T cells, or PBMCs came the material, which was cDNA or gDNA.

As originally analysed: Nucleated cell number was recorded as an estimate derived from reference gene primer amplification. The table came from immunoSEQ multiplex PCR; TCRdb's copy has only in-frame clones and leaves some out. The V and J calls and clone size are taken from that table; D and trimming were inferred from the DNA. The sample lists some 200,000 clones, under 90% occurring once. Trimming cost V 3 bases and J 0 bases, with 16 bases left between them. The length of the CDR3 is 18 residues. From germline, CDR1 is SGHDT and CDR2 YYEEEE. The sequencing sample was made of peripheral blood. This clonotype was obtained from an elderly woman with active or convalescent COVID-19. The V gene is TRBV5-6, the J gene TRBJ2-6; weak D call: TRBD2 (5 bases). CDR3 bases: TGTGCCAGCAGCTGGGGAGACTACGACCGCTCTGGGGCCAACGTCCTGACTTTC. Translating it yields CASSWGDYDRSGANVLTF.